This T cell receptor (beta chain) came from a study of blood T cell repertoires in COVID-19. Turning to the study itself: PBMCs, B-cell-depleted T cells, or T cells provided the cDNA or gDNA that made up the material.

Some clones are missing from TCRdb's copy, which holds only in-frame ones; the method was immunoSEQ multiplex PCR. The sample lists more than 200,000 clones; 87% were seen once. This CDR3 comprises 11 residues. V was trimmed by 6 bases and J by 6 bases, leaving 11 bases between them. CDR1 is DFQATT and CDR2 is SNEGSKA in the germline V gene (reference sequence). The table lists this clone with a few counts. This chain connects TRBV20-1 to TRBJ1-2; D might be TRBD1 (6 bases). The TCR comes from a man aged 18 to 30 with active or convalescent COVID-19. The specimen was peripheral blood. The CDR3 nucleotides are TGCAGTGCGGAACAGGGACATGGCTACACCTTC. Translation gives CSAEQGHGYTF.